These 24 T cell receptor beta chains were all obtained from the same sample, sequenced in a study of blood T cell repertoires in COVID-19. Repertoires were generated with immunoSEQ multiplex PCR, while TCRdb's copy carries only in-frame clones and drops some. Here the sample spans 150,000 to 200,000 clones, about 89% being singletons. Sequenced sample: PBMCs or T cells enriched from blood (not recorded which). These receptors were obtained from a woman between 18 and 30 years old who had recovered from COVID-19.

The CDR3 spells CASSSLAVQATQYF. CDR3 bases: TGTGCCAGCAGTTCGCTAGCGGTCCAGGCTACGCAGTATTTT. The chain links TRBV6-5 to TRBJ2-3; TRBD2 agrees at 7 bases. CDR1 and CDR2 from the germline V gene are MNHEY and SVGAGI. V was pared by 4 bases and J by 8 bases, with 9 bases of the junction left unmatched. The CDR3 covers 14 residues.

The chain is built from TRBV13 and TRBJ2-7; D is perhaps TRBD1 (5 bases). The CDR3 spans 15 residues. V lost 5 bases and J lost 7, with 21 bases in between. Germline values: CDR1 PRHDT, CDR2 FYEKMQ (reference sequence). CDR3 in amino acids: CASSPLPRVHREQYF. The DNA for the CDR3 is TGTGCCAGCAGCCCCCTTCCTAGGGTCCACAGGGAGCAGTACTTC.

This rearrangement joins TRBV27 to TRBJ2-5, with 11 bases lining up with TRBD2. The length of the CDR3 is 14 residues. Germline-derived CDR1 and CDR2 are MNHEY and SMNVEV (reference sequence). V was pared by 6 bases and J by 4 bases, with 4 bases of the junction left unmatched. In DNA form, the CDR3 reads TGTGCCAGCAGCAGCGGACTAGCGGGAGAGACCCAGTACTTC. It translates to CASSSGLAGETQYF.

This rearrangement joins TRBV28 to TRBJ2-2; 8 bases are shared with TRBD1. Germline values: CDR1 MDHEN, CDR2 SYDVKM. The CDR3 is 15 residues long. V dropped 2 bases and J dropped 3; count of bases not matched to a gene: 2. The CDR3 region is CASSLGDRYTGELFF. CDR3 nucleotides: TGTGCCAGCAGTTTAGGGGACAGGTACACCGGGGAGCTGTTTTTT.

V gene TRBV15 combines with J gene TRBJ2-7, with D perhaps matching TRBD2 (6 bases). The germline V and J ends were trimmed by 3 bases and 7 bases, with 7 bases remaining between them. The CDR3 has 11 amino acids. In germline, CDR1 is LNHNV, CDR2 YYDKDF (reference sequence). The DNA for the CDR3 is TGTGCCACCAGCAGGGGGGGAGAGCAGTACTTC. It is translated as CATSRGGEQYF. Complete variable domain (other parts from reference TRBV15 and TRBJ2-7): DAMVIQNPRYQVTQFGKPVTLSCSQTLNHNVMYWYQQKSSQAPKLLFHYYDKDFNNEADTPDNFQSRRPNTSFCFLDIRSPGLGDTAMYLCATSRGGEQYFGPGTRLTVT.

This clone has just one count. The V and J genes are TRBV19 and TRBJ1-2, with D unclear. This CDR3 is 15 amino acids long. V was trimmed by 6 bases and J by 4 bases, leaving 18 bases between them. The germline V gene has CDR1 LNHDA and CDR2 SQIVND (reference sequence). The CDR3 DNA reads as TGTGCCAGTAGCCTCACGACCCAGAGGATCTATGGCTACACCTTC. Translating it yields CASSLTTQRIYGYTF. The full variable domain, with the rest looked up from reference TRBV19 and TRBJ1-2, is DGGITQSPKYLFRKEGQNVTLSCEQNLNHDAMYWYRQDPGQGLRLIYYSQIVNDFQKGDIAEGYSVSREKKESFPLTVTSAQKNPTAFYLCASSLTTQRIYGYTFGSGTRLTVV.

The V call is TRBV20-1, the J call TRBJ1-2; D gene unclear. The V end lost 3 bases, the J end lost 7 bases, and 15 bases lay between the germline ends. Germline CDR1 and CDR2: DFQATT and SNEGSKA (reference sequence). This CDR3 is 13 amino acids long. Written as DNA, the CDR3 is TGCAGTGCTAGTCGCCCTGAGGCGAGTGGCTACACCTTC. Its protein is CSASRPEASGYTF.

CDR3 nucleotide sequence: TGCGCCAGCAGCGGGACTAGCGGAGCTTACAATGAGCAGTTCTTC. Translated: CASSGTSGAYNEQFF. V is TRBV4-3 and J is TRBJ2-1, with 11 bases identical to TRBD2. The CDR3 sequence is 15 residues long. The junction had 4 bases not matched to a gene; V was cut back by 5 bases and J by 4 bases. Per the germline V gene, CDR1 is LGHNA and CDR2 is YSLEER.

V is TRBV28 and J is TRBJ1-2, with 7 positions matching TRBD1. Germline CDR1 reads MDHEN; CDR2 reads SYDVKM. This CDR3 comprises 13 residues. Trimming removed 4 bases from V and 4 bases from J; junction bases left unmatched: 3. CDR3 sequence reads: CASSWDRTYGYTF. CDR3 sequence (DNA): TGTGCCAGCAGTTGGGACAGAACCTATGGCTACACCTTC.

The genes are TRBV5-5 and TRBJ2-3, with TRBD2 matching over 9 bases. V lost 4 bases to trimming and J lost 2 bases; unmatched junction nucleotides: 8. The CDR3 is 16 amino acids. Germline-derived CDR1 and CDR2 are SGHKS and YYEKEE (reference sequence). In nucleotides, the CDR3 is TGTGCCAGCAGCATCCTGCGGACTAGCGACACAGATACGCAGTATTTT. Its translation: CASSILRTSDTDTQYF.

As to this clone: The same CDR3 arises from other DNA sequences in this sample as well. V gene TRBV18 combines with J gene TRBJ1-5; 7 bases are shared with TRBD1. This CDR3 is built from 13 residues. Per germline, CDR1 KGHSH and CDR2 LQKENI. Germline trimming cut 2 bases from V and 5 bases from J; bases unmatched to any gene: 0. Written as DNA, the CDR3 is TGTGCCAGCTCACCAGACAGGGATCAGCCCCAGCATTTT. Translation: CASSPDRDQPQHF. Supplemented by reference TRBV18 and TRBJ1-5, the full variable domain reads NAGVMQNPRHLVRRRGQEARLRCSPMKGHSHVYWYRQLPEEGLKFMVYLQKENIIDESGMPKERFSAEFPKEGPSILRIQQVVRGDSAAYFCASSPDRDQPQHFGDGTRLSIL.

The rearrangement links TRBV30 to TRBJ1-1; 9 bases match TRBD1. CDR1 and CDR2 (germline): GTSNPN, SVGIG (reference sequence). The CDR3 runs 14 residues. This CDR3 reads CSSSRDRVETEAFF. The CDR3 DNA reads as TGTTCATCGTCAAGGGACAGGGTCGAGACTGAAGCTTTCTTT.

The chain combines TRBV10-3 with TRBJ2-5, with a tentative D call TRBD2 (5 bases). Germline CDR1 is ENHRY and CDR2 is SYGVKD. The CDR3 covers 15 residues. Trimming took 1 base from V and 6 from J, leaving 15 bases between them. The CDR3 reads CAISEFHEGSKTQYF. The CDR3, as DNA: TGTGCCATCAGTGAGTTTCACGAGGGCTCGAAGACCCAGTACTTC.

This chain joins TRBV6-5 and TRBJ2-7; D possibly corresponds to TRBD2 (5 bases). This CDR3 spans 13 amino acids. V was trimmed by 5 bases and J by 3 bases, leaving 11 bases between them. The germline V gene encodes CDR1 MNHEY and CDR2 SVGAGI. In nucleotides, the CDR3 is TGTGCCAGCAGTCAATTCAGCGGCTACGAGCAGTACTTC. This sequence encodes CASSQFSGYEQYF.

V gene TRBV7-8 combines with J gene TRBJ2-6; TRBD2 aligns across 7 bases. The germline CDR1 and CDR2 sequences are SGHVS and FQNEAQ. CDR3 length equals 15 residues. Germline trimming cut 3 bases from V and 2 bases from J; bases unmatched to any gene: 1. Here the CDR3 DNA reads TGTGCCAGCAGCTTGGGGGGGACTGGGGCCAACGTCCTGACTTTC. The encoded protein is CASSLGGTGANVLTF.

This clone has a single count. The chain employs TRBV4-2 and TRBJ1-5; no firm D call. The CDR3 extends over 14 amino acids. V was clipped by 0 bases and J by 4 bases, with 7 bases between them. Germline V gene data show CDR1 as LGHNA and CDR2 as YNFKEQ. The CDR3 DNA follows: TGTGCCAGCAGCCAAGATCGGGGAAATCAGCCCCAGCATTTT. Translating gives CASSQDRGNQPQHF.

The V gene is TRBV5-1, the J gene TRBJ2-3; 11 nucleotides align to TRBD2. The CDR3 totals 18 residues. Per germline, CDR1 SGHRS and CDR2 YFSETQ. V dropped 4 bases and J dropped 2; count of bases not matched to a gene: 12. CDR3 coding DNA: TGCGCCAGCAGCCCTGGGACTAGCGGAGGGGCTCCCACAGATACGCAGTATTTT. It yields the protein CASSPGTSGGAPTDTQYF.

The chain joins TRBV10-1 to TRBJ2-7; no clear D gene. There are 12 residues in the CDR3. In germline, CDR1 is WNHNN, CDR2 SYGVQD (reference sequence). Trimming took 3 bases from V and 6 from J, leaving 9 bases between them. CDR3 in DNA: TGCGCCAGCAGTGATTCTCGCGGCGAGCAGTACTTC. The encoded protein is CASSDSRGEQYF.

This clone was detected once. The V gene is TRBV7-9, the J gene TRBJ2-7; the match to TRBD2 covers 8 bases. After removal of 5 bases from V and 7 bases from J, the junction contained 10 bases not matched to a gene. The CDR3 length is 14 residues. Germline V gives CDR1 SEHNR, CDR2 FQNEAQ (reference sequence). The DNA of the CDR3 is TGTGCCAGCAGCCTCGGACTAGCTTCTGGGGAGCAGTACTTC. Its translation: CASSLGLASGEQYF.

This sequence joins TRBV3-1 (or the pseudogene TRBV3-2) and TRBJ2-2; 10 nucleotides line up with TRBD2. The CDR3 consists of 16 residues. V shed 1 base, J shed 7 bases, and the junction held 6 bases outside the gene matches. CDR1 and CDR2 from the germline V gene are LGHDT and YNNKEL (reference sequence). DNA of the CDR3: TGTGCCAGCAGCCAAGTCCTAGCGGGAGAGCTCGGGGAGCTGTTTTTT. Translation: CASSQVLAGELGELFF.

The chain is built from TRBV28 and TRBJ1-2, with D unresolved. Trimming stripped 7 bases from V and 3 bases from J, with 15 bases between. The CDR3 sequence is 14 residues long. Germline CDR1 reads MDHEN; CDR2 reads SYDVKM. The CDR3 nucleotides are TGTGCCAGCAACCTCTCCGGGGAAGACTATGGCTACACCTTC. Translating it yields CASNLSGEDYGYTF.

The chain couples TRBV18 to TRBJ2-3; the D gene is possibly TRBD1 (5 bases). CDR3 size: 15 residues. Trimming stripped 2 bases from V and 4 bases from J, with 13 bases between. Germline values: CDR1 KGHSH, CDR2 LQKENI. CDR3 in DNA: TGTGCCAGCTCACCAAGGCAGGGCGGCTCAGATACGCAGTATTTT. Translating it yields CASSPRQGGSDTQYF.

The rearrangement uses TRBV30 and TRBJ2-3; TRBD1 might be the D (6 bases). The V end was cut by 3 bases, the J end by 4 bases, with 17 bases between. Germline assignment: CDR1 GTSNPN and CDR2 SVGIG (reference sequence). This CDR3 region has 15 residues. CDR3 sequence reads: CAWRKQGGSPDTQYF. CDR3 bases: TGTGCCTGGAGGAAACAAGGGGGTTCTCCAGATACGCAGTATTTT.

V usage is TRBV27 and J usage is TRBJ1-5, with 7 positions matching TRBD1. The junction had 11 bases not matched to a gene; V was cut back by 5 bases and J by 4 bases. The CDR3 has 16 residues. Germline V lookup: CDR1 MNHEY, CDR2 SMNVEV (reference sequence). The CDR3 region is CASSTNRGPLNQPQHF. CDR3 DNA: TGTGCCAGCAGTACAAATAGGGGGCCCTTGAATCAGCCCCAGCATTTT.